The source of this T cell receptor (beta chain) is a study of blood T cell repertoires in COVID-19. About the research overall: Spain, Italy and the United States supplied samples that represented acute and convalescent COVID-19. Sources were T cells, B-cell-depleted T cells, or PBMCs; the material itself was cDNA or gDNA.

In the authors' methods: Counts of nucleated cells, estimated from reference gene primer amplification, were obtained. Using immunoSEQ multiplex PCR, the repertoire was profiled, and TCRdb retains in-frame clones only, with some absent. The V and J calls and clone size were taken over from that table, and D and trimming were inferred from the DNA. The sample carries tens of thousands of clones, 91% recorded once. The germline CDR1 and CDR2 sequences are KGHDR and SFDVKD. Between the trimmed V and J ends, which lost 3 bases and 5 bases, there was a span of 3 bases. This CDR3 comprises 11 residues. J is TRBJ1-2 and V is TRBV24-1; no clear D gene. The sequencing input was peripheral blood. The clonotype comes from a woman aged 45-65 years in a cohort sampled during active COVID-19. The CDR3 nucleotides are TGTGCCACCAGTGATCTATATGGCTACACCTTC. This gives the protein CATSDLYGYTF.